The entry that follows covers one T cell receptor beta chain sequence. Sequenced by immunoSEQ multiplex PCR; TCRdb stores in-frame clones only, minus some. Here the sample spans 150,000 to 200,000 clones, approximately 86% being singletons. The CDR3 consists of 18 residues. The V gene's germline CDR1 is SGDLS and CDR2 YYNGEE. Losses at the gene ends were 0 bases for V and 9 bases for J; bases not matched to a gene: 10. The data belong to a study of blood T cell repertoires in COVID-19. Study as a whole: Both acute and convalescent COVID-19 samples were obtained from the United States, Italy and Spain. PBMCs, B-cell-depleted T cells, or T cells were the source of the cDNA or gDNA that made up the material.

The clonotype originates from a woman aged 40 to 50 with COVID-19, enrolled during active disease. Sequencing was carried out using peripheral blood. This chain joins TRBV9 and TRBJ2-1; TRBD2 matches 15 bases. CDR3 DNA: TGTGCCAGCAGCGTAGACGCCCTCGGACTAGCGGGAGGGTTTGAGCAGTTCTTC. This codes for CASSVDALGLAGGFEQFF.